One and the same sample provided the 28 T cell receptor beta chains below, sequenced in a study of shared clonotypes between healthy human individuals. This table comes from immunoSEQ multiplex PCR, and its TCRdb copy is limited to in-frame clones, with some not included. The sample shows 500,000 to 650,000 clones, around 76% of them seen only once. Source material: PBMCs. These receptors originate from a woman aged 40 to 49 in good health. Some clones in this sample may be carry-over from other donors' samples.

This chain joins TRBV5-1 and TRBJ2-3; 11 nucleotides align to TRBD1. This CDR3 is built from 15 residues. The germline CDR1 and CDR2 sequences are SGHRS and YFSETQ. The trim removed 4 bases at V and 5 bases at J, leaving 6 bases unmatched. CDR3 amino acids: CASSPGQGAQDTQYF. The CDR3, as DNA: TGCGCCAGCAGCCCAGGACAGGGGGCACAAGATACGCAGTATTTT.

Comment on this clone: Within the sample, other DNA sequences also encode this same CDR3. This rearrangement joins TRBV7-3 to TRBJ1-2; perhaps TRBD1 as D (5 bases). Germline-derived CDR1 and CDR2 are SGHTA and FQGTGA. Trimming stripped 5 bases from V and 7 bases from J, with 23 bases between. The CDR3 extends over 16 amino acids. This CDR3 reads CASSLDVPTELGGYTF. The CDR3 nucleotides are TGTGCCAGCAGCCTAGACGTGCCGACAGAGTTGGGTGGCTACACCTTC.

This clone was recorded only once. The V call is TRBV4-2, the J call TRBJ2-7; 10 positions agree with TRBD1. V shed 1 base and J 7 bases; nucleotides not matched to a gene: 7. The CDR3 has 15 residues. Germline-derived CDR1 and CDR2 are LGHNA and YNFKEQ. The CDR3: CASSQVGTGEGEQYF. CDR3 nucleotide sequence: TGTGCCAGCAGCCAAGTAGGGACAGGGGAAGGAGAGCAGTACTTC.

The chain employs TRBV28 and TRBJ2-3; TRBD2 is a possible D gene (5 bases). V was clipped by 1 base and J by 1 base, with 15 bases between them. Germline V CDR1 and CDR2: MDHEN, SYDVKM. The CDR3 extends over 17 amino acids. For the CDR3, the DNA is TGTGCCAGCAGTTTATTACTAGGCCGGGTCGGCACAGATACGCAGTATTTT. Translated, it gives CASSLLLGRVGTDTQYF.

This clone has just one count. The genes are TRBV7-9 and TRBJ2-7; D unresolved. The CDR3 has 14 amino acids. The V and J ends lost 5 bases and 2 bases respectively, with 13 bases between them. In germline, CDR1 is SEHNR, CDR2 FQNEAQ (reference sequence). The CDR3 bases are TGTGCCAGCAGCCTAGACCTAGAACCCTACGAGCAGTACTTC. The encoded protein is CASSLDLEPYEQYF.

This clone was recorded once. It is likely a read error: a sequence one base away is far more abundant. The rearrangement links TRBV6-5 to TRBJ2-4; 10 positions agree with TRBD2. CDR1 is MNHEY, CDR2 SVGAGI, per germline. This CDR3 is 15 amino acids long. CDR3 sequence: CASSVIAGGVNVQYF. As DNA, the CDR3 is TGTGCCAGCAGTGTGATAGCGGGAGGAGTAAACGTTCAGTACTTC.

Worth noting for this clone: One end of the junction is discordant with germline, which a read error may explain. The CDR3 DNA reads TGTGCTAGCAGCCCAACCCCCGGACAGGCGAGAGTGAGTGAGCAGTTCTTC. Protein product: CASSPTPGQARVSEQFF. The chain links TRBV7-7 to TRBJ2-1; 7 nucleotides line up with TRBD1. This CDR3 comprises 17 residues. Germline loops: CDR1 SSHAT, CDR2 FNYEAQ (reference sequence).

This clone was detected once. This rearrangement joins TRBV27 to TRBJ2-1; 9 bases agree with TRBD2. Losses at the gene ends were 7 bases for V and 8 bases for J; bases not matched to a gene: 12. The V gene's germline CDR1 is MNHEY and CDR2 SMNVEV (reference sequence). This CDR3 region has 15 residues. This CDR3 is CASTMDGGREDEQFF. The CDR3 DNA reads TGTGCCAGCACTATGGACGGCGGGAGGGAGGATGAGCAGTTCTTC.

The DNA for the CDR3 is TGTGCCAGTAGTATAGCAGGGGCAGCGTGGGGCTACACCTTC. Translating it yields CASSIAGAAWGYTF. The chain recombines TRBV19 with TRBJ1-2; D is perhaps TRBD1 (6 bases). CDR3 length: 14 residues. The germline gives CDR1 LNHDA, CDR2 SQIVND (reference sequence). The V end was cut by 1 base, the J end by 8 bases, with 14 bases between. Complete variable domain (other parts from reference TRBV19 and TRBJ1-2): DGGITQSPKYLFRKEGQNVTLSCEQNLNHDAMYWYRQDPGQGLRLIYYSQIVNDFQKGDIAEGYSVSREKKESFPLTVTSAQKNPTAFYLCASSIAGAAWGYTFGSGTRLTVV.

This clone was found many times. The sample holds other DNA sequences that translate to the same CDR3. The chain joins TRBV5-1 to TRBJ2-1; a weak D match, TRBD1 (5 bases). The CDR3 is 15 residues long. The V gene's germline CDR1 is SGHRS and CDR2 YFSETQ. The ends were cut back, 1 base at V and 0 bases at J, with 8 bases in the middle. The CDR3 loop reads CASSLQGSSYNEQFF. The CDR3 DNA reads TGCGCCAGCAGCTTGCAGGGTAGCTCCTACAATGAGCAGTTCTTC.

The gene calls are TRBV5-1 and TRBJ2-3, with 11 bases matching TRBD1. The CDR3 runs 14 residues. Trimming took 4 bases from V and 5 from J; bases not matched to a gene: 3. Germline V gives CDR1 SGHRS, CDR2 YFSETQ. The DNA of the CDR3 is TGCGCCAGCAGCACGGGACAGGGGGGAGATACGCAGTATTTT. It specifies CASSTGQGGDTQYF.

Comments on this clone: A far larger clone is one nucleotide away, so this likely arose from a read error. The chain links TRBV6-9 to TRBJ1-1, with 8 bases that match TRBD1. The germline CDR1 and CDR2 sequences are MNHGY and SVAAGI. The CDR3 loop spans 12 amino acids. CDR3 in amino acids: CASRQGSAEAFF. The CDR3, as DNA: TGTGCCAGCCGACAGGGGAGCGCTGAGGCTTTCTTT.

This clone was detected a few times. V and J are TRBV10-2 and TRBJ2-1, with 13 bases lining up with TRBD2. Germline assignment: CDR1 WSHSY and CDR2 SAAADI. Trimming cost V 2 bases and J 10 bases; bases outside gene matches: 5. The CDR3 consists of 15 residues. CDR3 residues: CASSEGLAGVGEQFF. In DNA, the CDR3 is TGCGCCAGCAGTGAGGGACTAGCGGGAGTAGGGGAGCAGTTCTTC.

The chain is built from TRBV18 and TRBJ2-2, with 8 bases fitting TRBD2. The CDR3 spans 16 residues. Germline V lookup: CDR1 KGHSH, CDR2 LQKENI. J lost 0 bases, V lost 3 bases, and 3 bases had no gene match. Here the CDR3 DNA reads TGTGCCAGCTCACCGGTAGCGGGGACGAACACCGGGGAGCTGTTTTTT. Translating it yields CASSPVAGTNTGELFF. The full variable domain, in which reference TRBV18 and TRBJ2-2 provide the parts outside the CDR3, is NAGVMQNPRHLVRRRGQEARLRCSPMKGHSHVYWYRQLPEEGLKFMVYLQKENIIDESGMPKERFSAEFPKEGPSILRIQQVVRGDSAAYFCASSPVAGTNTGELFFGEGSRLTVL.

For this clone: The sample holds other DNA sequences that translate to the same CDR3. The chain joins TRBV4-1 to TRBJ1-4; no definite D call. This CDR3 region has 12 residues. Germline V lookup: CDR1 MGHRA, CDR2 YSYEKL. Between the trimmed V and J ends, which lost 1 base and 8 bases, there was a span of 5 bases. Here the CDR3 DNA reads TGCGCCAGCAGCCAAGTGGGAGAAAAACTGTTTTTT. Translating it yields CASSQVGEKLFF.

The chain recombines TRBV28 with TRBJ1-5; a possible D gene is TRBD1 (5 bases). CDR1 and CDR2 from the germline V gene are MDHEN and SYDVKM. This CDR3 has 17 amino acids. Trimming left V 6 bases short and J 0 bases short, with 18 bases between. This CDR3 reads CASSSLERGVSNQPQHF. The CDR3 nucleotides are TGTGCCAGCAGCTCCCTTGAGAGGGGAGTTAGCAATCAGCCCCAGCATTTT. Based on the CDR3 plus reference TRBV28 and TRBJ1-5, the full variable domain is DVKVTQSSRYLVKRTGEKVFLECVQDMDHENMFWYRQDPGLGLRLIYFSYDVKMKEKGDIPEGYSVSREKKERFSLILESASTNQTSMYLCASSSLERGVSNQPQHFGDGTRLSIL.

The chain combines TRBV19 with TRBJ2-1; 7 positions agree with TRBD2. This CDR3 comprises 14 residues. Germline CDR1 reads LNHDA; CDR2 reads SQIVND (reference sequence). V lost 3 bases, J lost 8 bases, and 7 bases stayed unmatched. The CDR3 DNA follows: TGTGCCAGTAGTATGCGGGGGAGTACCCATGAGCAGTTCTTC. Amino acids: CASSMRGSTHEQFF.

This chain joins TRBV5-1 and TRBJ1-6, with D tentatively TRBD1 (5 bases). The CDR3 is made up of 18 amino acids. The germline gives CDR1 SGHRS, CDR2 YFSETQ. The germline V and J ends were trimmed by 1 base and 6 bases, with 20 bases remaining between them. As DNA, the CDR3 is TGCGCCAGCAGCTTGTCTTGGGGTGTGTCAGGGAGTAATTCACCCCTCCACTTT. Its translation: CASSLSWGVSGSNSPLHF.

The J gene is TRBJ1-1, the V gene TRBV2; 8 positions match TRBD1. Trimming at V came to 6 bases and at J to 2 bases, leaving 5 bases not matched to a gene. The CDR3 is 14 residues long. Germline assignment: CDR1 SNHLY and CDR2 FYNNEI. The CDR3 region is CASSLDRANTEAFF. The CDR3 coding sequence is TGTGCCAGCAGCCTGGACAGGGCAAACACTGAAGCTTTCTTT. Looking up the rest from reference TRBV2 and TRBJ1-1 gives the full variable domain: EPEVTQTPSHQVTQMGQEVILRCVPISNHLYFYWYRQILGQKVEFLVSFYNNEISEKSEIFDDQFSVERPDGSNFTLKIRSTKLEDSAMYFCASSLDRANTEAFFGQGTRLTVV.

V gene TRBV5-4 combines with J gene TRBJ2-1, with 8 bases identical to TRBD2. The junction had 7 bases not matched to a gene; V was cut back by 3 bases and J by 8 bases. This CDR3 has 14 amino acids. From germline, CDR1 is SGHNT and CDR2 YYREEE (reference sequence). The CDR3 bases are TGTGCCAGCAGCTCCCGGACTAGCTCCGATGAGCAGTTCTTC. Translating gives CASSSRTSSDEQFF.

As for this clone: This CDR3 is missing its conserved last phenylalanine or tryptophan, likely due to a read error. The V call is TRBV4-1, the J call TRBJ2-2; a weak D match, TRBD2 (6 bases). CDR3 length equals 16 residues. Germline CDR1 and CDR2: MGHRA and YSYEKL. CDR3 residues: CASSQPAGANIGELFS. CDR3 DNA: TGCGCCAGCAGCCAACCAGCGGGCGCGAACATCGGGGAGCTGTTTTCT.

The chain recombines TRBV4-2 with TRBJ2-1; D possibly matches TRBD1 or TRBD2 (5 bases each). The CDR3 loop spans 14 amino acids. The V end lost 0 bases, the J end lost 6 bases, and 9 bases lay between the germline ends. From germline, CDR1 is LGHNA and CDR2 YNFKEQ. CDR3 protein: CASSQEGGGNEQFF. CDR3 nucleotide sequence: TGTGCCAGCAGCCAAGAAGGTGGGGGCAATGAGCAGTTCTTC.

V gene TRBV6-1 combines with J gene TRBJ2-5; D ambiguous. The CDR3 runs to 11 residues. V was clipped by 10 bases and J by 5 bases, with 11 bases between them. Germline assignment: CDR1 MNHNS and CDR2 SASEGT. The CDR3, as DNA: TGTGCCACCTCCCCCGGTGAGACCCAGTACTTC. Its protein is CATSPGETQYF.

Note on this clone: This is likely an artifact of a read error, given a far larger clone one base away. Other DNA sequences in the sample encode the same CDR3. V and J are TRBV28 and TRBJ1-2; tentative D call: TRBD1 (6 bases). Per the germline V gene, CDR1 is MDHEN and CDR2 is SYDVKM. The CDR3 totals 14 residues. CDR3 amino acids: CASSFYGGLDGYTF. As DNA, the CDR3 is TGTGCAAGCAGTTTTTATGGGGGGCTTGACGGCTACACCTTC.

V and J are TRBV2 and TRBJ1-2, with 9 bases lining up with TRBD1. CDR1 SNHLY and CDR2 FYNNEI come from the germline V gene. Trimming removed 10 bases from V and 2 bases from J; junction bases left unmatched: 8. The CDR3 loop spans 14 amino acids. The CDR3 DNA sequence: TGTGCCACTCTTCCGGGACAGGGAAACTATGGCTACACCTTC. Its translation is CATLPGQGNYGYTF.

The rearrangement uses TRBV4-1 and TRBJ2-6; TRBD1 agrees at 8 bases. The CDR3 loop spans 17 amino acids. V gave up 2 bases and J gave up 4 bases; unmatched junction bases: 7. The V gene's germline CDR1 is MGHRA and CDR2 YSYEKL. CDR3 amino acids: CASSQRQGARGANVLTF. The CDR3 DNA reads as TGCGCCAGCAGCCAACGGCAGGGGGCAAGGGGGGCCAACGTCCTGACTTTC.

Remarks on this clone: This specimen includes other DNA sequences encoding the same CDR3. V is TRBV29-1 and J is TRBJ2-6; no clear D. Between the trimmed V and J ends, which lost 4 bases and 0 bases, there was a span of 4 bases. Germline CDR1 and CDR2: SQVTM and ANQGSEA. This CDR3 has 13 amino acids. The CDR3 region is CSVAGSGANVLTF. CDR3 coding DNA: TGCAGCGTTGCAGGCTCTGGGGCCAACGTCCTGACTTTC.

The chain recombines TRBV19 with TRBJ2-2; D possibly uses TRBD1 or TRBD2 (5 bases each). The CDR3 is 15 residues long. From germline, CDR1 is LNHDA and CDR2 SQIVND (reference sequence). The V end lost 3 bases, the J end lost 9 bases, and 17 bases lay between the germline ends. The CDR3: CASSIGVSGLRELFF. The CDR3 region has the DNA TGTGCCAGTAGTATCGGGGTCTCAGGGCTCAGGGAGCTGTTTTTT.